The 20 T cell receptor beta chains given below trace back to one sample, sequenced in a study of T cell responses to AZD1222 COVID-19 vaccine. The table came from immunoSEQ multiplex PCR; TCRdb's copy has only in-frame clones and leaves some out. This sample has some 64,000 clones, with about 90% found just once. The sequencing used peripheral blood, collected on day 0 of AZD1222 vaccination. These receptors all come from an adult in good health.

V usage is TRBV19 and J usage is TRBJ1-2; D unresolved. Trimming cost V 0 bases and J 12 bases, with 17 bases left between them. CDR3 length: 14 residues. CDR1 is LNHDA and CDR2 is SQIVND in the germline V gene (reference sequence). The CDR3 nucleotides read TGTGCCAGTAGTATAGATCCGGGGATCCCCCTTGACACCTTC. Translation gives CASSIDPGIPLDTF.

This clone was seen a few times. Germline is not matched at one junction end, which may reflect a read error. V is TRBV28 and J is TRBJ1-5, with no clear D. The CDR3 length is 13 residues. Germline CDR1 MDHEN, CDR2 SYDVKM. CDR3 region: CASTLLATSSMDF. CDR3 nucleotides: TGTGCCAGCACCCTTCTCGCGACATCGAGTATGGATTTT.

This chain uses TRBV6-2 or TRBV6-3 with TRBJ2-2; either TRBD1 or TRBD2 may supply D (6 bases each). The germline V gene encodes CDR1 MNHEY and CDR2 SVGEGT. Trimming pared 2 bases from V and 6 bases from J, leaving 13 bases between. The length of the CDR3 is 15 residues. The CDR3 loop reads CASSYHSRGAGELFF. In DNA, the CDR3 is TGTGCCAGCAGTTACCACTCAAGGGGGGCCGGGGAGCTGTTTTTT.

The chain joins TRBV5-1 to TRBJ2-1; D may be TRBD1 or TRBD2 (5 bases each). This CDR3 is built from 15 residues. CDR1 is SGHRS, CDR2 YFSETQ, per germline. V was pared by 0 bases and J by 4 bases, with 11 bases between. For the CDR3, the DNA is TGCGCCAGCAGCTTGGCCGGGACCCCTTACAATGAGCAGTTCTTC. This gives the protein CASSLAGTPYNEQFF. The full variable domain, its missing parts supplied by reference TRBV5-1 and TRBJ2-1, is KAGVTQTPRYLIKTRGQQVTLSCSPISGHRSVSWYQQTPGQGLQFLFEYFSETQRNKGNFPGRFSGRQFSNSRSEMNVSTLELGDSALYLCASSLAGTPYNEQFFGPGTRLTVL.

The rearrangement uses TRBV19 and TRBJ2-1, with TRBD2 matching over 8 bases. This CDR3 spans 15 amino acids. J was trimmed by 5 bases and V by 1 base; bases with no gene match: 4. Germline CDR1 reads LNHDA; CDR2 reads SQIVND (reference sequence). CDR3: CASSIAGGPHNEQFF. The DNA of the CDR3 is TGTGCCAGTAGTATAGCGGGAGGGCCCCACAATGAGCAGTTCTTC.

V and J are TRBV9 and TRBJ1-2, with TRBD1 identical over 7 bases. With V trimmed by 4 bases and J by 8 bases, 5 bases remained unmatched. This CDR3 has 12 amino acids. Germline CDR1 SGDLS, CDR2 YYNGEE. The CDR3 region is CASSSDRRGYTF. Written as DNA, the CDR3 is TGTGCCAGCAGCTCGGACAGGCGGGGCTACACCTTC.

This clone appeared a few times. The chain is built from TRBV6-6 and TRBJ2-7; TRBD1 matches 7 bases. V lost 5 bases and J lost 3; bases outside the gene matches: 4. Germline lookup yields CDR1 MNHNY and CDR2 SVGAGI (reference sequence). This CDR3 has 13 residues. The chain's CDR3 is CASSQGQVYEQYF. The DNA for the CDR3 is TGTGCCAGCAGTCAAGGACAGGTCTACGAGCAGTACTTC.

The chain couples TRBV2 to TRBJ1-4; D is undetermined. The CDR3 is 14 amino acids. Per the germline V gene, CDR1 is SNHLY and CDR2 is FYNNEI. Trimming removed 4 bases from V and 0 bases from J, with 6 bases in between. The CDR3 region is CASSASTTNEKLFF. CDR3 nucleotide sequence: TGTGCCAGCAGTGCGAGCACAACTAATGAAAAACTGTTTTTT.

The count of this clone is one. The chain links TRBV5-4 to TRBJ1-1; D remains ambiguous. This CDR3 contains 18 residues. With 0 bases removed from V and 1 base from J, the gap between germline ends came to 19 bases. Germline CDR1 reads SGHNT; CDR2 reads YYREEE (reference sequence). CDR3 loop: CASSLGVGVHQQNTEAFF. The DNA for the CDR3 is TGTGCCAGCAGCTTGGGAGTCGGGGTCCATCAACAGAACACTGAAGCTTTCTTT.

This chain links TRBV5-4 with TRBJ1-2, with D maybe TRBD1 (5 bases). The V gene lost 3 bases and the J gene lost 8 bases, with 14 bases spanning the gap. Per the germline V gene, CDR1 is SGHNT and CDR2 is YYREEE (reference sequence). The CDR3 covers 13 residues. In DNA form, the CDR3 reads TGTGCCAGCAGCTCCGGCGGGGGTGAGGGCTACACCTTC. Protein product: CASSSGGGEGYTF.

The CDR3 DNA reads TGTGCCAGCAGCTTAACATTCTCCTATAATTCACCCCTCCACTTT. Its translation: CASSLTFSYNSPLHF. The rearrangement uses TRBV7-8 and TRBJ1-6; no reliable D call. Trimming shortened V by 2 bases and J by 0 bases, and 5 bases separated the two germline ends. CDR1 and CDR2 (germline): SGHVS, FQNEAQ. The CDR3 is made up of 15 amino acids.

The rearrangement uses TRBV27 and TRBJ2-7, with D possibly matching TRBD2 (6 bases). The CDR3 runs to 15 residues. V lost 1 base and J lost 6, with 16 bases in between. Germline V gene sequence: CDR1 MNHEY, CDR2 SMNVEV (reference sequence). The CDR3 here is CASSLWSGEDGEQYF. In DNA form, the CDR3 reads TGTGCCAGCAGTTTATGGTCGGGAGAAGACGGCGAGCAGTACTTC.

The J gene is TRBJ2-3, the V gene TRBV9; 7 bases are shared with TRBD2. CDR3 length equals 13 residues. V lost 2 bases and J lost 4; bases outside the gene matches: 1. Germline CDR1 and CDR2: SGDLS and YYNGEE. Here the CDR3 reads CASSVGGPDTQYF. Written as DNA, the CDR3 is TGTGCCAGCAGCGTGGGAGGGCCAGATACGCAGTATTTT.

This chain uses TRBV10-3 with TRBJ2-1, with 7 bases lining up with TRBD2. V lost 4 bases, J lost 8 bases, and 2 bases stayed unmatched. Germline values: CDR1 ENHRY, CDR2 SYGVKD. The CDR3 is 12 residues long. For the CDR3, the DNA is TGTGCCATCAGTGGGGGGAGGGATGAGCAGTTCTTC. Translated, it gives CAISGGRDEQFF.

The chain employs TRBV5-1 and TRBJ2-1; possibly TRBD2 for D (6 bases). CDR1 and CDR2 from the germline V gene are SGHRS and YFSETQ. V lost 0 bases, J lost 5 bases, and 18 bases lay in between. The CDR3 contains 17 residues. CDR3 protein: CASSLGGGVGLDNEQFF. Written as DNA, the CDR3 is TGCGCCAGCAGCTTGGGGGGCGGGGTCGGGTTGGACAATGAGCAGTTCTTC. Complete variable domain (other parts from reference TRBV5-1 and TRBJ2-1): KAGVTQTPRYLIKTRGQQVTLSCSPISGHRSVSWYQQTPGQGLQFLFEYFSETQRNKGNFPGRFSGRQFSNSRSEMNVSTLELGDSALYLCASSLGGGVGLDNEQFFGPGTRLTVL.

The chain has TRBV3-1 (or the pseudogene TRBV3-2) and TRBJ2-7; D unresolved. CDR3 length: 12 amino acids. V lost 0 bases and J lost 3, with 3 bases in between. Germline V gives CDR1 LGHDT, CDR2 YNNKEL (reference sequence). The CDR3, as DNA: TGTGCCAGCAGCCAAGAGAGCTACGAGCAGTACTTC. It yields the protein CASSQESYEQYF.

CDR3 sequence: CASSLQSGGATIDTQYF. CDR3 bases: TGTGCCAGCAGCCTACAGAGCGGGGGGGCGACGATAGATACGCAGTATTTT. The chain carries TRBV7-2 and TRBJ2-3; TRBD2 agrees at 10 bases. Trimming cost V 5 bases and J 5 bases; bases outside gene matches: 13. Germline V gene lookup returns CDR1 SGHTA and CDR2 FQGNSA. The CDR3 spans 17 residues.

The rearrangement links TRBV5-6 to TRBJ2-1; D is perhaps TRBD1 (6 bases). Trimming stripped 5 bases from V and 4 bases from J, with 7 bases between. The CDR3 length is 12 residues. Germline loops: CDR1 SGHDT, CDR2 YYEEEE. The CDR3 DNA reads TGTGCCAGCAGTACAGGGTACAATGAGCAGTTCTTC. It specifies CASSTGYNEQFF.

The chain carries TRBV7-3 and TRBJ2-1, with TRBD2 matching 8 bases. The V gene end was trimmed by 5 bases and the J gene end by 8 bases; junction bases not matched to a gene: 8. Germline V gene lookup returns CDR1 SGHTA and CDR2 FQGTGA. CDR3 length: 14 residues. CDR3 sequence (DNA): TGTGCCAGCAGCCCACAGCGGGAGAGTGATGAGCAGTTCTTC. It is translated as CASSPQRESDEQFF.

The CDR3 nucleotides are TGTGCCAGCAGTTACGAAGGAGTGGGAGGCTACACCTTC. Protein: CASSYEGVGGYTF. The rearrangement joins TRBV6-2 or TRBV6-3 to TRBJ1-2; D is uncertain. Germline lookup yields CDR1 MNHEY and CDR2 SVGEGT. The CDR3 spans 13 residues. Trimming took off 2 bases at V and 8 bases at J, with 12 bases between the two ends.